This T cell receptor (beta chain) was documented in a study of blood T cell repertoires in COVID-19. Study details: Some COVID-19 samples were acute and others convalescent; all came from the United States, Italy and Spain. The analysed material was cDNA or gDNA that came from T cells, B-cell-depleted T cells, or PBMCs.

This CDR3 is 15 amino acids long. Germline V gene data show CDR1 as MNHEY and CDR2 as SVGAGI. Unmatched junction bases numbered 9, after V lost 6 bases and J lost 5 bases. As originally analysed: Reference gene primer amplification yielded estimated nucleated cell counts. Profiling relied on immunoSEQ multiplex PCR, and the TCRdb table lists in-frame clones only, not all of them. D and trimming were read from the DNA, whereas the V and J calls and clone size are those reported in that table. This sample has approximately 94,000 clones, with 85% to 90% found just once. The sequence derives from a woman aged 70-85 years with acute or convalescent COVID-19. This sequence joins TRBV6-5 and TRBJ2-7; the match to TRBD1 covers 11 bases. The specimen sequenced was peripheral blood. The CDR3 nucleotides are TGTGCCAGCAGAGGGCCGGGACAGGGGGGCAACGAGCAGTACTTC. This gives the protein CASRGPGQGGNEQYF.